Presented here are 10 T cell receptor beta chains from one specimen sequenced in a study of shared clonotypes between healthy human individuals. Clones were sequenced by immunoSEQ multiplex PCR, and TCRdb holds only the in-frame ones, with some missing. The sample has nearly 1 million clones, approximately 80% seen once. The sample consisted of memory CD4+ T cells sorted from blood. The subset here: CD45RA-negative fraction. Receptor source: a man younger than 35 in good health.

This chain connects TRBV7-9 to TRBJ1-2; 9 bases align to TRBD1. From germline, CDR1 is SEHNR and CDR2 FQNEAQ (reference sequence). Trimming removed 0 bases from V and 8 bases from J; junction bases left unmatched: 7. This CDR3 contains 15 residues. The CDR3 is CASSLARGQGHGYTF. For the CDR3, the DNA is TGTGCCAGCAGCTTAGCGAGGGGACAGGGTCACGGCTACACCTTC.

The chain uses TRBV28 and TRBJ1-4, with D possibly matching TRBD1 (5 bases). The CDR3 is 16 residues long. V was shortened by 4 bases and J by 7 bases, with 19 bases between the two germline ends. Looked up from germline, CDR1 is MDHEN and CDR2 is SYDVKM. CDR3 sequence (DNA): TGTGCCAGCAGTTCCCCCCGAGGGGTCGAAGGTGAAAAACTGTTTTTT. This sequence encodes CASSSPRGVEGEKLFF.

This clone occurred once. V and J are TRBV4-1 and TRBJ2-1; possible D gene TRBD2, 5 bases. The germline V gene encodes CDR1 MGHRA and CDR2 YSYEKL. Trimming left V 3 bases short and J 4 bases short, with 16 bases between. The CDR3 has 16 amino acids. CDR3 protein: CASSHVGRWQYNEQFF. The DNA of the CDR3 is TGCGCCAGCAGCCATGTTGGGAGATGGCAGTACAATGAGCAGTTCTTC.

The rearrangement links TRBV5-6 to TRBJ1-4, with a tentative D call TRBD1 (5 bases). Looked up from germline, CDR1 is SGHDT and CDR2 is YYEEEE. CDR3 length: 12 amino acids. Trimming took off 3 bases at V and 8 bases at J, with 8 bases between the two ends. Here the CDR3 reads CASSWGQEKLFF. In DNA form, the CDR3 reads TGTGCCAGCAGCTGGGGCCAGGAAAAACTGTTTTTT.

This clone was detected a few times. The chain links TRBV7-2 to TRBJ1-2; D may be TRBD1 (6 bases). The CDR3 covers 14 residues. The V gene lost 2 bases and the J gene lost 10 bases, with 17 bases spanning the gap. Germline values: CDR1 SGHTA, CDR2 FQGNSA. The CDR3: CASSLRLTGSDYTF. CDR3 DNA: TGTGCCAGCAGCTTACGGCTCACAGGGAGCGACTACACCTTC.

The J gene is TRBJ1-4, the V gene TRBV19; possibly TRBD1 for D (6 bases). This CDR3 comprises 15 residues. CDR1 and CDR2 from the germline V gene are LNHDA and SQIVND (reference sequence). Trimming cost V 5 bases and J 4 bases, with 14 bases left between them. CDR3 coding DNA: TGTGCCAGTAGTCTTCAGGGGTTAGATAATGAAAAACTGTTTTTT. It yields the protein CASSLQGLDNEKLFF.

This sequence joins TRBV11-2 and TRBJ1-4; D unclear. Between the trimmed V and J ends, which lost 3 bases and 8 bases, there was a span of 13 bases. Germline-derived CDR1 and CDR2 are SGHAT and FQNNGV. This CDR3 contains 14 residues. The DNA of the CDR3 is TGTGCCAGCAGCTTTGTGGGGAATAACGAAAAACTGTTTTTT. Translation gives CASSFVGNNEKLFF.

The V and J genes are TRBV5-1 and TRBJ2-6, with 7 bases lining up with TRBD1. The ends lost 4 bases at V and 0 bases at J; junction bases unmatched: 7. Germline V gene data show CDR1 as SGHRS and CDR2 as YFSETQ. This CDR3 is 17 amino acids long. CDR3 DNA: TGCGCCAGCAGCCGCTCCGGGACAGACTCTGGGGCCAACGTCCTGACTTTC. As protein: CASSRSGTDSGANVLTF. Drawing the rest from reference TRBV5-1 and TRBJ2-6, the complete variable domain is KAGVTQTPRYLIKTRGQQVTLSCSPISGHRSVSWYQQTPGQGLQFLFEYFSETQRNKGNFPGRFSGRQFSNSRSEMNVSTLELGDSALYLCASSRSGTDSGANVLTFGAGSRLTVL.

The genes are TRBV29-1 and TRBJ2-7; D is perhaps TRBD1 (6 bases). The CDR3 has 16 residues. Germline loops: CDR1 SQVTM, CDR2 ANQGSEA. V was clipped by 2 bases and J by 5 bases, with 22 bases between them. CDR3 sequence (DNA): TGCAGCGTTGAATTTTTTACAGGGCATGGTACGAACGAGCAGTACTTC. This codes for CSVEFFTGHGTNEQYF.

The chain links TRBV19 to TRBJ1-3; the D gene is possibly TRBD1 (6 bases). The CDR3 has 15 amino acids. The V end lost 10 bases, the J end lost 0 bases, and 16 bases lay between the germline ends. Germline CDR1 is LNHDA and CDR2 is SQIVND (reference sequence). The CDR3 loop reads CATMRQVFSGNTIYF. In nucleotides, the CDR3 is TGTGCCACCATGAGACAGGTCTTCTCTGGAAACACCATATATTTT. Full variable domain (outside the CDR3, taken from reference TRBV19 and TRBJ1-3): DGGITQSPKYLFRKEGQNVTLSCEQNLNHDAMYWYRQDPGQGLRLIYYSQIVNDFQKGDIAEGYSVSREKKESFPLTVTSAQKNPTAFYLCATMRQVFSGNTIYFGEGSWLTVV.